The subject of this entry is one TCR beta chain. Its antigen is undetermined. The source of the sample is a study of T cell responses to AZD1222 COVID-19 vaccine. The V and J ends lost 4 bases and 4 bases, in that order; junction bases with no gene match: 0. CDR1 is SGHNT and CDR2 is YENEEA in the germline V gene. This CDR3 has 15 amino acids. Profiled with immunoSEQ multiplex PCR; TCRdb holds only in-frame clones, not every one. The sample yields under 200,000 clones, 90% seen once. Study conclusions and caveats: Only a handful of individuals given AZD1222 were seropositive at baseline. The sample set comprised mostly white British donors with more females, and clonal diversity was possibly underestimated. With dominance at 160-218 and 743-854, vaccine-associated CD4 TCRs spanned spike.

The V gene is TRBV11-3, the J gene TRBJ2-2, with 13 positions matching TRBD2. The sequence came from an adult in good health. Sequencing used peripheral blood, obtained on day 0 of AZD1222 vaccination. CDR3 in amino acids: CASSWTSGSTGELFF. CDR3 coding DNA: TGTGCCAGCAGCTGGACTAGCGGGAGCACCGGGGAGCTGTTTTTT.